This T cell receptor beta chain was documented in a study of cytomegalovirus exposure and HLA in healthy donors. Notes on the study in general: The classifier was said to identify cytomegalovirus status with high specificity and sensitivity. CMV antigen specificity was confirmed in vitro for three CMV-associated chains.

Sequencing was performed with immunoSEQ multiplex PCR; in TCRdb, only in-frame clones are kept and a portion is missing. The sample has over 100,000 clones; roughly nine tenths are singletons. Germline V gene sequence: CDR1 SGHDT, CDR2 YYEEEE. V lost 3 bases, J lost 5 bases, and 17 bases lay in between. This CDR3 is built from 15 residues. Of note for this clone: Its antigen is not known.

Sample: PBMCs. The chain carries TRBV5-6 and TRBJ1-2, with D perhaps matching TRBD1 (5 bases). The origin of this receptor is a woman aged 18-29 years in good health and CMV-seronegative. The CDR3 region has the DNA TGTGCCAGCAGCTCGGGACTGACAGCTCGGTATGGCTACACCTTC. Translated, it gives CASSSGLTARYGYTF.